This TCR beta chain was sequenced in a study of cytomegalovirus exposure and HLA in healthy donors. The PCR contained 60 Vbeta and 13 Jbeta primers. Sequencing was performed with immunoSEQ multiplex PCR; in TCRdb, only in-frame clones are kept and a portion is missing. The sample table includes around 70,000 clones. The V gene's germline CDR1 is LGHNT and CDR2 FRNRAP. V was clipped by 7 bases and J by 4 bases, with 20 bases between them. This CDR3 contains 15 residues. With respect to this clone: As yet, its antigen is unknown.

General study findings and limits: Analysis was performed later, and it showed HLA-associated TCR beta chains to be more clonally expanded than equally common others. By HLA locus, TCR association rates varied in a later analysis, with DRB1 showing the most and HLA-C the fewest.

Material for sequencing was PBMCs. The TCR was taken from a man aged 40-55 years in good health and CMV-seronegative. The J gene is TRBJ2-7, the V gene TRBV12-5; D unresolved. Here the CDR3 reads CASAPWAPAGYEQYF. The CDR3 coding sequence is TGTGCTAGTGCCCCGTGGGCTCCTGCTGGGTACGAGCAGTACTTC.